These 5 T cell receptor beta chains came from one sample sequenced in a study of blood T cell repertoires in COVID-19. The data were produced by immunoSEQ multiplex PCR, yet TCRdb's version contains in-frame clones alone and is incomplete. The data hold under 300,000 clones, with 75% to 95% observed a single time. The source material was PBMCs or T cells enriched from blood (not recorded which). The receptors stem from a woman younger than 30 who had recovered from COVID-19.

This CDR3 is CSVEGGRVLNYGYTF. DNA for the CDR3: TGCAGCGTTGAAGGGGGCAGGGTCCTTAACTATGGCTACACCTTC. The V call is TRBV29-1, the J call TRBJ1-2; maybe TRBD1 (5 bases). Looked up from germline, CDR1 is SQVTM and CDR2 is ANQGSEA. The CDR3 runs 15 residues. Trimming left V 1 base short and J 1 base short, with 13 bases between.

The rearrangement joins TRBV5-1 to TRBJ1-2, with D hard to call. CDR3 length: 15 residues. Trimming pared 0 bases from V and 1 base from J, leaving 10 bases between. Germline CDR1 SGHRS, CDR2 YFSETQ. CDR3 nucleotide sequence: TGCGCCAGCAGCTTGGGGCCAAATAATAACTATGGCTACACCTTC. Encoded protein: CASSLGPNNNYGYTF.

The gene calls are TRBV6-6 and TRBJ2-7, with 8 positions matching TRBD1. This CDR3 is built from 15 residues. Germline CDR1 MNHNY, CDR2 SVGAGI (reference sequence). V gave up 0 bases and J gave up 9 bases; unmatched junction bases: 10. This chain's CDR3 is CASSYSWDRLEAQYF. Written as DNA, the CDR3 is TGTGCCAGCAGTTACTCCTGGGACAGGCTCGAGGCGCAGTACTTC.

V is TRBV4-2 and J is TRBJ1-4; 10 bases map to TRBD1. The V segment lost 3 bases and the J segment 10 bases; nucleotides outside the gene matches: 5. The CDR3 has 14 residues. The germline gives CDR1 LGHNA, CDR2 YNFKEQ. The CDR3 sequence is CASSQGRDRGKLFF. The CDR3 DNA follows: TGTGCCAGCAGCCAGGGCCGGGACAGGGGAAAACTGTTTTTT.

This rearrangement joins TRBV2 to TRBJ2-3; D is unresolved. Per germline, CDR1 SNHLY and CDR2 FYNNEI. The CDR3 is 12 residues long. Trimming removed 2 bases at V and 4 bases at J, with 4 bases between. The DNA for the CDR3 is TGTGCCAGCAGTGAACAGTCAGATACGCAGTATTTT. Its protein product is CASSEQSDTQYF.